The entry below gives a single T cell receptor (beta chain) sequence along with its context. What it binds is unknown. A process of 5'RACE template switching, which added a universal primer site and UMIs, was used to make TCR cDNA. TCRdb passed the 5' RACE reads through MiXCR, listing each CDR3 protein once. The table has roughly 500,000 distinct CDR3 sequences, less than 20% seen once. The data stem from a study of T cells after yellow fever vaccination. Study-wide results and caveats: Weaker, the secondary response peaked sooner, at day 5 versus 15.

Sequencing used PBMCs, obtained 15 days after the yellow fever booster vaccination. The TCR was taken from a man younger than 40 who received the YFV17D yellow fever vaccine.

The CDR3 sequence is CSVDVAGGPYEQYF. CDR3 nucleotide sequence: TGCAGCGTTGATGTAGCGGGAGGGCCCTACGAGCAGTACTTC. The chain combines TRBV29-1 with TRBJ2-7; 11 bases match TRBD2. J was trimmed by 2 bases and V by 3 bases; bases with no gene match: 3. CDR1 and CDR2 (germline): SQVTM, ANQGSEA. This CDR3 comprises 14 residues.